Below, 4 T cell receptor beta chains from the same sample are listed, as sequenced in a study of T cell responses to AZD1222 COVID-19 vaccine. Generated by immunoSEQ multiplex PCR, the TCRdb table keeps only in-frame clones and is missing some. The sample carries around 62,000 clones, about 87% recorded once. This specimen consisted of peripheral blood, obtained on day 0 of AZD1222 vaccination. These receptors were collected from an adult in good health.

The chain is built from TRBV12-3 or TRBV12-4 and TRBJ1-2, with D possibly matching TRBD1 (5 bases). V was trimmed by 1 base and J by 4 bases, leaving 7 bases between them. The CDR3 is 13 residues long. CDR3 loop: CASSLGRGYGYTF. The CDR3 DNA follows: TGTGCCAGCAGTTTAGGAAGGGGCTATGGCTACACCTTC.

The chain has TRBV2 and TRBJ2-2; 11 positions agree with TRBD2. V trimming: 6 bases; J trimming: 6 bases; junction bases outside the gene matches: 12. Germline loops: CDR1 SNHLY, CDR2 FYNNEI. The CDR3 extends over 17 amino acids. CDR3 DNA sequence: TGTGCCAGCAGACCACTAGCGGGGGTACTTACGGCCGGGGAGCTGTTTTTT. It specifies CASRPLAGVLTAGELFF.

V and J are TRBV5-4 and TRBJ2-5, with 7 nucleotides matching TRBD2. Germline V gene sequence: CDR1 SGHNT, CDR2 YYREEE (reference sequence). V shed 4 bases and J 3 bases; nucleotides not matched to a gene: 3. This CDR3 spans 13 amino acids. CDR3 region: CASSPGLEETQYF. The CDR3 bases are TGTGCCAGCAGCCCCGGACTAGAAGAGACCCAGTACTTC.

The chain links TRBV19 to TRBJ2-3; D may be TRBD2 (6 bases). CDR1 and CDR2 (germline): LNHDA, SQIVND (reference sequence). This CDR3 has 16 residues. Trimming pared 8 bases from V and 0 bases from J, leaving 18 bases between. The CDR3 protein is CASLDHGGASTDTQYF. The CDR3 bases are TGTGCCAGTTTAGATCATGGCGGGGCTAGCACAGATACGCAGTATTTT.